These 2 T cell receptor beta chains originate from one sample sequenced in a study of T cells in Graves' hyperthyroidism and ophthalmopathy. The source material, RNA transcripts, was used to amplify TCR beta CDR3 regions. The primer set for the first-round RT-PCR of the TCR CDR3 was HTBI. A single record per CDR3 protein comes from TCRdb applying MiXCR to the multiplex PCR reads. In the table there are hundreds of thousands of distinct CDR3 sequences, around 39% of which are singletons. Sequences were obtained from blood. These receptors were obtained from a man younger than 35 with Graves' hyperthyroidism.

This clonotype was counted many times. The chain is built from TRBV19 and TRBJ1-5, with TRBD1 matching 9 bases. This CDR3 region has 15 residues. In germline, CDR1 is LNHDA, CDR2 SQIVND (reference sequence). J was trimmed by 6 bases and V by 3 bases; bases with no gene match: 6. The CDR3 sequence: CASSIDRGKGQPQHF. The CDR3 DNA follows: TGTGCCAGTAGTATTGACAGGGGGAAAGGTCAGCCCCAGCATTTT.

J is TRBJ1-2 and V is TRBV5-1; D gene ambiguous. V lost 1 base and J lost 4, with 14 bases in between. Germline V CDR1 and CDR2: SGHRS, YFSETQ. The CDR3 is made up of 15 amino acids. For the CDR3, the DNA is TGCGCCAGCAGCTTGCCCATCCAAGGAGCCTATGGCTACACCTTC. It is translated as CASSLPIQGAYGYTF.